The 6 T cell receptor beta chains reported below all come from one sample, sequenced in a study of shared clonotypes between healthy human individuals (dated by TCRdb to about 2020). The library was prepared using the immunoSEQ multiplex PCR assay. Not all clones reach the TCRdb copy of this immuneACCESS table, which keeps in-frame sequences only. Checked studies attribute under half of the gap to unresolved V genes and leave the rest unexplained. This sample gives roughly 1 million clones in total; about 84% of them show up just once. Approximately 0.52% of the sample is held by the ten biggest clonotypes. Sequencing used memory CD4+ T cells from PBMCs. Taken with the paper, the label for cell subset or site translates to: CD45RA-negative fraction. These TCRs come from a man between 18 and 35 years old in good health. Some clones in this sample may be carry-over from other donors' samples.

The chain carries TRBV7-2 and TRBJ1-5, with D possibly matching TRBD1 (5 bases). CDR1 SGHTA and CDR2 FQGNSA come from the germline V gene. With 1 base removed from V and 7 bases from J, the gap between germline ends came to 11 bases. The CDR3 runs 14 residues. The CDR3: CASSLGHGGQPQHF. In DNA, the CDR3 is TGTGCCAGCAGCTTAGGGCACGGGGGGCAGCCCCAGCATTTT. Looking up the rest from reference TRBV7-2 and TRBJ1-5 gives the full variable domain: GAGVSQSPSNKVTEKGKDVELRCDPISGHTALYWYRQSLGQGLEFLIYFQGNSAPDKSGLPSDRFSAERTGGSVSTLTIQRTQQEDSAVYLCASSLGHGGQPQHFGDGTRLSIL.

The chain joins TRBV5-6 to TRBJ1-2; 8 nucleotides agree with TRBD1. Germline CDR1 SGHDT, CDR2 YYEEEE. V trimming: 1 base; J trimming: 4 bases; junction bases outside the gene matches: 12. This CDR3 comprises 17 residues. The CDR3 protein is CASSLYSGQGIPYGYTF. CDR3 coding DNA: TGTGCCAGCAGCTTGTATTCCGGACAGGGAATCCCCTATGGCTACACCTTC.

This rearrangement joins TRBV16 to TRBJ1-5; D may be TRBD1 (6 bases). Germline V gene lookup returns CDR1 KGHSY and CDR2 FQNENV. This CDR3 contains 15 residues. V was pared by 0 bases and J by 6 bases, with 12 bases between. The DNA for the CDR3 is TGTGCCAGCAGCCAATCGGGTGGGGGGCTTCAGCCCCAGCATTTT. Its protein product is CASSQSGGGLQPQHF.

CDR3 DNA: TGTGCCAGCAGGCCGGGAGGGGGGGAGCTGTTTTTT. It codes for CASRPGGGELFF. The chain carries TRBV6-5 and TRBJ2-2; 8 bases are a match to TRBD2. CDR1 MNHEY and CDR2 SVGAGI come from the germline V gene. J was trimmed by 8 bases and V by 6 bases; bases with no gene match: 2. This CDR3 has 12 amino acids.

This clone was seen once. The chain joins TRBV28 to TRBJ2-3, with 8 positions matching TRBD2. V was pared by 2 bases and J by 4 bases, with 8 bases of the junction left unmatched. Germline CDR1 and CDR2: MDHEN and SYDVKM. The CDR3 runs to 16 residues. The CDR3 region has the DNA TGTGCCAGCAGTTTAATCGCCGGGAGGGGTGCAGATACGCAGTATTTT. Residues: CASSLIAGRGADTQYF.

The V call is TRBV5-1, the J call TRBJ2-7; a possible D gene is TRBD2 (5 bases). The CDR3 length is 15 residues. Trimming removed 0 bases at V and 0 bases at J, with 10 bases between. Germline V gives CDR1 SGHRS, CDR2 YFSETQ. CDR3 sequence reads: CASSLAPGSSYEQYF. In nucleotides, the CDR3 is TGCGCCAGCAGCTTGGCCCCGGGAAGCTCCTACGAGCAGTACTTC.